Following are 13 T cell receptor beta chains from one sample sequenced in a study of T cells in localized non-small cell lung cancer. Sequenced by immunoSEQ multiplex PCR; TCRdb stores in-frame clones only, minus some. Altogether fewer than 45,000 clones are present, roughly 90% being singletons, with the ten largest covering 2.6%. The sequences come from peripheral blood, collected before any cancer treatment. These receptors all stem from a female donor older than 55 with stage I squamous cell lung carcinoma.

The chain combines TRBV5-4 with TRBJ2-2, with 7 bases aligning to TRBD2. CDR1 and CDR2 from the germline V gene are SGHNT and YYREEE (reference sequence). This CDR3 has 15 residues. J gave up 4 bases and V 3 bases, and 6 bases lay outside the gene matches. CDR3 sequence (DNA): TGTGCCAGCAGCTCCGGACTAGTAGGCACCGGGGAGCTGTTTTTT. It specifies CASSSGLVGTGELFF. The full variable domain, with the rest looked up from reference TRBV5-4 and TRBJ2-2, is ETGVTQSPTHLIKTRGQQVTLRCSSQSGHNTVSWYQQALGQGPQFIFQYYREEENGRGNFPPRFSGLQFPNYSSELNVNALELDDSALYLCASSSGLVGTGELFFGEGSRLTVL.

This clone was seen just once. The chain combines TRBV18 with TRBJ1-5; 8 bases fit TRBD1. Looked up from germline, CDR1 is KGHSH and CDR2 is LQKENI. The CDR3 is made up of 15 amino acids. Trimming at V came to 3 bases and at J to 7 bases, leaving 8 bases not matched to a gene. The CDR3 DNA reads TGTGCCAGCTCACCTCGGACAGGGAGGGGACAGCCCCAGCATTTT. Its translation is CASSPRTGRGQPQHF.

The chain uses TRBV11-3 and TRBJ2-2; maybe TRBD2 (6 bases). CDR1 and CDR2 from the germline V gene are SGHNT and YENEEA. V was pared by 1 base and J by 1 base, with 13 bases between. This CDR3 region has 17 residues. The CDR3 reads CASSLGRASVNTGELFF. CDR3 sequence (DNA): TGTGCCAGCAGCTTAGGTCGTGCTAGCGTGAACACCGGGGAGCTGTTTTTT.

The chain has TRBV5-1 and TRBJ1-5; perhaps TRBD1 as D (6 bases). Trimming left V 1 base short and J 7 bases short, with 9 bases between. This CDR3 contains 13 residues. Looked up from germline, CDR1 is SGHRS and CDR2 is YFSETQ. The CDR3 nucleotides read TGCGCCAGCAGCTTGACAGGGAACCAGCCCCAGCATTTT. Translation: CASSLTGNQPQHF. The variable domain in full, with the rest retrieved from reference TRBV5-1 and TRBJ1-5, is KAGVTQTPRYLIKTRGQQVTLSCSPISGHRSVSWYQQTPGQGLQFLFEYFSETQRNKGNFPGRFSGRQFSNSRSEMNVSTLELGDSALYLCASSLTGNQPQHFGDGTRLSIL.

In this sample, this clone turned up once. The rearrangement links TRBV9 to TRBJ2-1; 8 bases are shared with TRBD2. J lost 7 bases, V lost 0 bases, and 9 bases had no gene match. The CDR3 runs to 16 residues. CDR1 SGDLS and CDR2 YYNGEE come from the germline V gene. The CDR3 DNA reads TGTGCCAGCAGCGTAGATCCGGGAGGGCCTCAGAATGAGCAGTTCTTC. It encodes CASSVDPGGPQNEQFF. Using reference TRBV9 and TRBJ2-1 for the parts outside the CDR3, the full variable domain is DSGVTQTPKHLITATGQRVTLRCSPRSGDLSVYWYQQSLDQGLQFLIQYYNGEERAKGNILERFSAQQFPDLHSELNLSSLELGDSALYFCASSVDPGGPQNEQFFGPGTRLTVL.

The chain carries TRBV27 and TRBJ2-7; D is ambiguous. Germline CDR1 MNHEY, CDR2 SMNVEV (reference sequence). This CDR3 region has 19 residues. V lost 6 bases to trimming and J lost 2 bases, with 29 bases between them. The CDR3 DNA is TGTGCCAGCAGCCCACGCGCTAGGTCTAAAACGGCCCCTACCTACGAGCAGTACTTC. Amino acids: CASSPRARSKTAPTYEQYF.

The chain combines TRBV18 with TRBJ2-7; 9 bases are shared with TRBD1. J gave up 6 bases and V 5 bases, and 8 bases lay outside the gene matches. This CDR3 contains 14 residues. Germline V gene sequence: CDR1 KGHSH, CDR2 LQKENI. CDR3 residues: CASSYRTGDAEQYF. The DNA for the CDR3 is TGTGCCAGCTCATATCGGACAGGGGATGCCGAGCAGTACTTC. Looking up the rest from reference TRBV18 and TRBJ2-7 gives the full variable domain: NAGVMQNPRHLVRRRGQEARLRCSPMKGHSHVYWYRQLPEEGLKFMVYLQKENIIDESGMPKERFSAEFPKEGPSILRIQQVVRGDSAAYFCASSYRTGDAEQYFGPGTRLTVT.

The rearrangement joins TRBV9 to TRBJ2-5; D uncertain. This CDR3 contains 13 residues. Germline values: CDR1 SGDLS, CDR2 YYNGEE. Trimming removed 4 bases at V and 4 bases at J, with 11 bases between. DNA for the CDR3: TGTGCCAGCAGCCTCCCCCCAGGAGAGACCCAGTACTTC. Translating it yields CASSLPPGETQYF.

The CDR3 region has the DNA TGTGCCAGCAGCCAAGCCGGCCTCAGAAGGTTCTTC. Translated: CASSQAGLRRFF. The chain uses TRBV11-2 and TRBJ2-1; D not resolved. Germline-derived CDR1 and CDR2 are SGHAT and FQNNGV. V lost 5 bases and J lost 15, with 17 bases in between. CDR3 length equals 12 residues. Drawing the rest from reference TRBV11-2 and TRBJ2-1, the complete variable domain is EAGVAQSPRYKIIEKRQSVAFWCNPISGHATLYWYQQILGQGPKLLIQFQNNGVVDDSQLPKDRFSAERLKGVDSTLKIQPAKLEDSAVYLCASSQAGLRRFFGPGTRLTVL.

The CDR3 DNA follows: TGTGCCAGCAGCAAAGACGGGCGCGGGATTATGGGCAATGAGCAGTTCTTC. Residues: CASSKDGRGIMGNEQFF. V is TRBV21-1 and J is TRBJ2-1; the table's D call TRBD2 went unverified against the DNA. TRBV21-1 is marked as a pseudogene. This CDR3 is 17 amino acids long.

The gene calls are TRBV6-5 and TRBJ2-7; D perhaps matches TRBD2 (7 bases). The CDR3 has 15 residues. The germline gives CDR1 MNHEY, CDR2 SVGAGI. V was shortened by 2 bases and J by 6 bases, with 17 bases between the two germline ends. This CDR3 reads CASSYKTGRGPEQYF. The CDR3, as DNA: TGTGCCAGCAGTTACAAAACAGGGAGGGGCCCCGAGCAGTACTTC.

The gene calls are TRBV4-1 and TRBJ1-2, with D possibly matching TRBD1 (5 bases). V gave up 1 base and J gave up 5 bases, with 11 bases separating them. Germline V CDR1 and CDR2: MGHRA, YSYEKL. The CDR3 has 14 residues. Written as DNA, the CDR3 is TGCGCCAGCAGCCAAGGTGGGGGACGTTATGGCTACACCTTC. This encodes CASSQGGGRYGYTF.

V usage is TRBV13 and J usage is TRBJ2-7; 13 bases agree with TRBD2. The CDR3 sequence is 15 residues long. The V and J ends lost 4 bases and 2 bases, in that order; junction bases with no gene match: 2. CDR1 is PRHDT and CDR2 is FYEKMQ in the germline V gene (reference sequence). The DNA of the CDR3 is TGTGCCAGCAGCTCAGGACTAGCGGGGGCCTACGAGCAGTACTTC. Translation gives CASSSGLAGAYEQYF.